What follows are 20 T cell receptor beta chains derived from one specimen sequenced in a study of blood T cell repertoires in COVID-19. TCRdb keeps only in-frame clones here, not all; method: immunoSEQ multiplex PCR. Of approximately 170,000 clones listed, 70% to 85% are singletons. Sequenced: peripheral blood. The receptor source for this set is a man aged 55-75 years who had recovered from COVID-19.

The chain combines TRBV30 with TRBJ1-1; D is uncertain. Germline V lookup: CDR1 GTSNPN, CDR2 SVGIG (reference sequence). Trimming pared 0 bases from V and 3 bases from J, leaving 11 bases between. The CDR3 has 14 residues. The CDR3 sequence is CAWSVSLSHTEAFF. DNA of the CDR3: TGTGCCTGGAGTGTAAGTTTAAGCCACACTGAAGCTTTCTTT.

The chain is built from TRBV19 and TRBJ1-3; TRBD1 is a possible D gene (6 bases). This CDR3 region has 14 residues. Germline CDR1 reads LNHDA; CDR2 reads SQIVND (reference sequence). V lost 6 bases and J 1 base, leaving 10 bases between the germline ends. CDR3 sequence (DNA): TGTGCCAGTAGGGACAGAACTTCTGGAAACACCATATATTTT. Its protein product is CASRDRTSGNTIYF.

The V call is TRBV11-3, the J call TRBJ1-5; 7 nucleotides line up with TRBD1. CDR1 and CDR2 (germline): SGHNT, YENEEA. This CDR3 contains 14 residues. The V and J ends lost 5 bases and 4 bases, in that order; junction bases with no gene match: 5. CDR3 nucleotide sequence: TGTGCCAGCAGCATAACAGGGGTAAATCAGCCCCAGCATTTT. Protein product: CASSITGVNQPQHF.

The J gene is TRBJ2-5, the V gene TRBV27; tentative D call: TRBD2 (5 bases). Germline CDR1 MNHEY, CDR2 SMNVEV (reference sequence). V lost 7 bases and J 3 bases, leaving 12 bases between the germline ends. CDR3 length: 13 residues. The CDR3 DNA follows: TGTGCCAGCAAACGGGGAAGGGAAGAGACCCAGTACTTC. It yields the protein CASKRGREETQYF.

The chain is built from TRBV19 and TRBJ1-2; 7 positions agree with TRBD1. The ends lost 5 bases at V and 4 bases at J; junction bases unmatched: 10. Germline V lookup: CDR1 LNHDA, CDR2 SQIVND (reference sequence). The CDR3 loop spans 15 amino acids. CDR3 bases: TGTGCCAGTAGTCCGCAGGGACAGTCACGCTATGGCTACACCTTC. It yields the protein CASSPQGQSRYGYTF.

The chain recombines TRBV10-3 with TRBJ1-1; weak D call: TRBD1 (5 bases). Trimming left V 0 bases short and J 10 bases short, with 12 bases between. The CDR3 loop spans 13 amino acids. Germline CDR1 ENHRY, CDR2 SYGVKD. CDR3 amino acids: CAISESKVRGAFF. In DNA form, the CDR3 reads TGTGCCATCAGTGAGTCGAAAGTTAGGGGAGCTTTCTTT.

The chain combines TRBV9 with TRBJ1-1; 9 positions agree with TRBD1. The CDR3 is made up of 16 amino acids. The J segment lost 2 bases and the V segment lost 0 bases, leaving 5 bases of the junction unmatched. Germline V gene data show CDR1 as SGDLS and CDR2 as YYNGEE. The chain's CDR3 is CASSVEQGAANTEAFF. CDR3 coding DNA: TGTGCCAGCAGCGTAGAACAGGGGGCAGCAAACACTGAAGCTTTCTTT.

V usage is TRBV7-3 and J usage is TRBJ2-6; the match to TRBD1 covers 8 bases. With 5 bases clipped from V and 2 bases from J, the junction kept 5 bases outside the gene matches. The CDR3 length is 16 residues. Germline V CDR1 and CDR2: SGHTA, FQGTGA. The CDR3 DNA reads as TGTGCCAGCAGCGGAGGACAGGGACCTGGGGCCAACGTCCTGACTTTC. Translation: CASSGGQGPGANVLTF.

In DNA, the CDR3 is TGTGCCAGCAGCTCTCCGACGGGCTACGAGCAGTACTTC. Translation gives CASSSPTGYEQYF. J is TRBJ2-7 and V is TRBV7-8, with D unresolved. Germline CDR1 SGHVS, CDR2 FQNEAQ. CDR3 length: 13 residues. V gave up 4 bases and J gave up 3 bases, with 10 bases separating them.

The rearrangement joins TRBV6-1 to TRBJ2-3; TRBD2 matches 10 bases. The CDR3 consists of 16 residues. The germline V gene has CDR1 MNHNS and CDR2 SASEGT. With 4 bases clipped from V and 12 bases from J, the junction kept 16 bases outside the gene matches. The CDR3 region is CASSVGSGEAGGRQYF. CDR3 nucleotides: TGTGCCAGCAGTGTAGGGTCCGGTGAAGCGGGGGGGCGTCAGTATTTT.

J is TRBJ2-7 and V is TRBV10-3; TRBD1 might be the D (6 bases). The CDR3 spans 14 residues. Germline V CDR1 and CDR2: ENHRY, SYGVKD. V was trimmed by 6 bases and J by 6 bases, leaving 18 bases between them. The CDR3 DNA reads TGTGCCATCAGGGGACACAGGGAAGGGGGCGAGCAGTACTTC. Its protein product is CAIRGHREGGEQYF.

This chain links TRBV6-4 with TRBJ2-1; 7 bases align to TRBD2. The CDR3 has 15 amino acids. Germline CDR1 MRHNA, CDR2 SNTAGT. Unmatched junction bases numbered 5, after V lost 3 bases and J lost 3 bases. CDR3 nucleotide sequence: TGTGCCAGCAGTGAGGGTCTAGCGGACTACAATGAGCAGTTCTTC. Amino acid sequence: CASSEGLADYNEQFF.

The chain links TRBV24-1 to TRBJ2-7; TRBD1 agrees at 9 bases. In germline, CDR1 is KGHDR, CDR2 SFDVKD. V was clipped by 2 bases and J by 6 bases; unmatched bases: 4. CDR3 length: 14 amino acids. CDR3 protein: CATSDWTGVGEQYF. Written as DNA, the CDR3 is TGTGCCACCAGTGATTGGACAGGGGTGGGCGAGCAGTACTTC.

The CDR3 DNA reads TGTGCCAGCAGCTTAGAGGGACAGGGGGCCTACAATGAGCAGTTCTTC. As protein: CASSLEGQGAYNEQFF. The chain has TRBV7-2 and TRBJ2-1; 11 positions agree with TRBD1. CDR1 and CDR2 from the germline V gene are SGHTA and FQGNSA. There are 16 residues in the CDR3. The J segment lost 2 bases and the V segment lost 1 base, leaving 1 base of the junction unmatched.

This chain connects TRBV27 to TRBJ2-1; TRBD2 is a possible D gene (5 bases). Deletions cut 6 bases from V and 9 bases from J, with 12 bases between. Germline V lookup: CDR1 MNHEY, CDR2 SMNVEV (reference sequence). The CDR3 contains 12 residues. CDR3 sequence reads: CASSPGRGEQFF. Here the CDR3 DNA reads TGTGCCAGCAGCCCCGGCCGGGGTGAGCAGTTCTTC.

This clone was observed a few times. This chain connects TRBV6-4 to TRBJ1-1; 11 bases map to TRBD1. Germline-derived CDR1 and CDR2 are MRHNA and SNTAGT. Losses at the gene ends were 3 bases for V and 8 bases for J; bases not matched to a gene: 8. The CDR3 length is 15 residues. The CDR3 region has the DNA TGTGCCAGCAGTGAGGGCGGGACAGGGGGATCAGAAGCTTTCTTT. The encoded protein is CASSEGGTGGSEAFF.

The V and J genes are TRBV6-6 and TRBJ1-2; no clear D. From germline, CDR1 is MNHNY and CDR2 SVGAGI (reference sequence). This CDR3 spans 11 amino acids. Trimming shortened V by 6 bases and J by 6 bases, and 8 bases separated the two germline ends. DNA of the CDR3: TGTGCCAGCAGCCCATTCCATGGCTACACCTTC. Translating it yields CASSPFHGYTF.

This clone was counted once. The chain has TRBV2 and TRBJ1-5, with 7 bases identical to TRBD1. The CDR3 spans 15 residues. Per the germline V gene, CDR1 is SNHLY and CDR2 is FYNNEI. J gave up 3 bases and V 6 bases, and 8 bases lay outside the gene matches. The CDR3 here is CASRSTGISNQPQHF. The CDR3 DNA follows: TGTGCCAGCAGGTCGACAGGGATTTCCAATCAGCCCCAGCATTTT.

This clone was counted a few times. V is TRBV10-3 and J is TRBJ1-2; TRBD1 matches at 9 bases. Germline V gene lookup returns CDR1 ENHRY and CDR2 SYGVKD. This CDR3 has 14 amino acids. J was trimmed by 4 bases and V by 7 bases; bases with no gene match: 7. The CDR3 DNA follows: TGTGCCATCAAGCCGGGACAGGGTCTCTATGGCTACACCTTC. Translated: CAIKPGQGLYGYTF.

The V and J genes are TRBV2 and TRBJ2-5; tentative D call: TRBD2 (6 bases). Germline V gene lookup returns CDR1 SNHLY and CDR2 FYNNEI. V was clipped by 7 bases and J by 4 bases, with 19 bases between them. This CDR3 has 15 residues. The CDR3 nucleotides are TGTGCCAGCACCGCCCAAGAGACTAGGGGAGAGACCCAGTACTTC. It encodes CASTAQETRGETQYF.